One and the same sample provided the 23 T cell receptor beta chains below, sequenced in a study of blood T cell repertoires in COVID-19. Assay: immunoSEQ multiplex PCR; the TCRdb copy retains only in-frame clones and omits some. The sample has roughly 81,000 clones, about 80% seen once; the top ten hold about 2%. Input material: peripheral blood. The receptors derive from a woman in her 70s with acute or convalescent COVID-19.

This sequence joins TRBV11-3 and TRBJ2-1; D is uncertain. Germline V gives CDR1 SGHNT, CDR2 YENEEA. V was pared by 3 bases and J by 8 bases, with 11 bases between. This CDR3 has 13 residues. CDR3 in amino acids: CASSFGRFDEQFF. In DNA form, the CDR3 reads TGTGCCAGCAGCTTCGGCAGGTTCGATGAGCAGTTCTTC.

V is TRBV10-3 and J is TRBJ2-7; 7 bases align to TRBD1. Trimming cost V 10 bases and J 2 bases; bases outside gene matches: 8. Germline values: CDR1 ENHRY, CDR2 SYGVKD. The CDR3 has 13 amino acids. Written as DNA, the CDR3 is TGTGCCAACTCCGGGACAGAAACCTACGAGCAGTACTTC. Its translation is CANSGTETYEQYF.

J is TRBJ2-5 and V is TRBV4-1, with 7 nucleotides matching TRBD1. The CDR3 totals 17 residues. V lost 5 bases to trimming and J lost 2 bases; unmatched junction nucleotides: 14. Germline CDR1 is MGHRA and CDR2 is YSYEKL. The CDR3 sequence is CASSSSPGQIIQETQYF. In DNA form, the CDR3 reads TGCGCCAGCAGCTCATCTCCGGGACAGATAATACAAGAGACCCAGTACTTC.

This chain uses TRBV25-1 with TRBJ1-1; D gene uncertain. CDR3 size: 13 residues. The germline V and J ends were trimmed by 10 bases and 0 bases, with 12 bases remaining between them. The germline CDR1 and CDR2 sequences are MGHDK and SYGVNS. The CDR3 sequence: CATRPGLNTEAFF. The CDR3 nucleotides read TGTGCCACCAGGCCGGGTTTGAACACTGAAGCTTTCTTT.

V and J are TRBV5-1 and TRBJ1-4, with D perhaps TRBD1 (5 bases). This CDR3 comprises 14 residues. Germline V gene lookup returns CDR1 SGHRS and CDR2 YFSETQ. Deletions cut 4 bases from V and 8 bases from J, with 15 bases between. CDR3 coding DNA: TGCGCCAGCAGCACCCTCGGGGGGGAGGAAAAACTGTTTTTT. It is translated as CASSTLGGEEKLFF. The full variable domain, rest sourced from reference TRBV5-1 and TRBJ1-4, is KAGVTQTPRYLIKTRGQQVTLSCSPISGHRSVSWYQQTPGQGLQFLFEYFSETQRNKGNFPGRFSGRQFSNSRSEMNVSTLELGDSALYLCASSTLGGEEKLFFGSGTQLSVL.

The chain employs TRBV11-2 and TRBJ1-3, with a weak D call TRBD1 (5 bases). In germline, CDR1 is SGHAT, CDR2 FQNNGV. The CDR3 contains 16 residues. V was clipped by 5 bases and J by 1 base, with 15 bases between them. DNA for the CDR3: TGTGCCAGCAGCCCAGAGACAGAGTTTTCTGGAAACACCATATATTTT. Amino acids: CASSPETEFSGNTIYF.

The V and J genes are TRBV5-8 and TRBJ2-7, with 10 bases identical to TRBD1. Germline CDR1 SGHTS, CDR2 YDEGEE. With V trimmed by 0 bases and J by 6 bases, 6 bases remained unmatched. The CDR3 totals 15 residues. CDR3: CASSLVLGTGVEQYF. The CDR3 region has the DNA TGTGCCAGCAGCTTGGTACTAGGGACAGGGGTCGAGCAGTACTTC.

This chain connects TRBV2 to TRBJ2-2, with D perhaps matching TRBD1 (6 bases). Trimming shortened V by 6 bases and J by 0 bases, and 8 bases separated the two germline ends. Per the germline V gene, CDR1 is SNHLY and CDR2 is FYNNEI. The CDR3 has 14 amino acids. CDR3 amino acids: CASSTGTNTGELFF. The CDR3 DNA reads TGTGCCAGCAGCACAGGGACGAACACCGGGGAGCTGTTTTTT.

V and J are TRBV5-1 and TRBJ2-3, with D unresolved. The germline V gene encodes CDR1 SGHRS and CDR2 YFSETQ. This CDR3 has 16 residues. Trimming pared 4 bases from V and 1 base from J, leaving 16 bases between. The CDR3 here is CASSPQTPVGTDTQYF. DNA of the CDR3: TGCGCCAGCAGCCCACAGACCCCAGTAGGCACAGATACGCAGTATTTT.

The chain couples TRBV5-1 to TRBJ2-5; D uncertain. Trimming took 7 bases from V and 2 from J, leaving 12 bases between them. The germline V gene encodes CDR1 SGHRS and CDR2 YFSETQ. The CDR3 sequence is 13 residues long. This chain's CDR3 is CASAPGQQETQYF. Written as DNA, the CDR3 is TGCGCCAGCGCTCCTGGGCAGCAAGAGACCCAGTACTTC.

The CDR3 DNA reads as TGTGCCAGCAGTGACAGGGTAAATGATCAGCCCCAGCATTTT. Amino acids: CASSDRVNDQPQHF. V and J are TRBV2 and TRBJ1-5; maybe TRBD1 (5 bases). Germline assignment: CDR1 SNHLY and CDR2 FYNNEI. Between the trimmed V and J ends, which lost 3 bases and 5 bases, there was a span of 11 bases. The CDR3 runs 14 residues.

V gene TRBV6-5 combines with J gene TRBJ1-2; D not resolved. From germline, CDR1 is MNHEY and CDR2 SVGAGI. The germline V and J ends were trimmed by 5 bases and 4 bases, with 17 bases remaining between them. The CDR3 covers 15 residues. The CDR3, as DNA: TGTGCCAGCAGTAGCGCGAGGAGCGACCTCTATGGCTACACCTTC. The encoded protein is CASSSARSDLYGYTF.

The rearrangement joins TRBV7-8 to TRBJ1-2, with 11 nucleotides matching TRBD1. The germline CDR1 and CDR2 sequences are SGHVS and FQNEAQ. The CDR3 runs 19 residues. V shed 3 bases, J shed 4 bases, and the junction held 16 bases outside the gene matches. This CDR3 reads CASSFSHPGQGGRSYGYTF. For the CDR3, the DNA is TGTGCCAGCAGCTTTTCCCACCCGGGACAGGGGGGAAGGAGCTATGGCTACACCTTC. Supplemented by reference TRBV7-8 and TRBJ1-2, the full variable domain reads GAGVSQSPRYKVAKRGQDVALRCDPISGHVSLFWYQQALGQGPEFLTYFQNEAQLDKSGLPSDRFFAERPEGSVSTLKIQRTQQEDSAVYLCASSFSHPGQGGRSYGYTFGSGTRLTVV.

V and J are TRBV19 and TRBJ1-4, with D maybe TRBD1 (6 bases). This CDR3 is built from 14 residues. Trimming shortened V by 10 bases and J by 8 bases, and 20 bases separated the two germline ends. The germline CDR1 and CDR2 sequences are LNHDA and SQIVND (reference sequence). The CDR3 nucleotides read TGTGCCACCAACCTGTGGGGGCAGGGGGAAAAACTGTTTTTT. Protein product: CATNLWGQGEKLFF.

The V gene is TRBV9, the J gene TRBJ1-1; a weak D match, TRBD1 (5 bases). Trimming removed 0 bases from V and 3 bases from J, with 9 bases in between. The V gene's germline CDR1 is SGDLS and CDR2 YYNGEE. The CDR3 is 14 amino acids. In DNA form, the CDR3 reads TGTGCCAGCAGCGTAGTAACGGGGGACACTGAAGCTTTCTTT. Protein: CASSVVTGDTEAFF.

The chain combines TRBV5-5 with TRBJ1-2; D is unresolved. The V and J ends lost 2 bases and 4 bases respectively, with 9 bases between them. This CDR3 is built from 13 residues. CDR1 and CDR2 (germline): SGHKS, YYEKEE (reference sequence). The CDR3 DNA reads TGTGCCAGCAGCTTAGCAGGCTTCTATGGCTACACCTTC. Protein: CASSLAGFYGYTF.

J is TRBJ2-5 and V is TRBV3-1 (or the pseudogene TRBV3-2); D may be TRBD2 (5 bases). CDR3 length: 13 amino acids. V was cut by 4 bases and J by 4 bases, with 10 bases left in between. Germline V lookup: CDR1 LGHDT, CDR2 YNNKEL (reference sequence). The CDR3 is CASSPYEGETQYF. The CDR3, as DNA: TGTGCCAGCAGCCCCTATGAGGGAGAGACCCAGTACTTC.

The chain couples TRBV9 to TRBJ2-2; D ambiguous. V was trimmed by 4 bases and J by 0 bases, leaving 13 bases between them. This CDR3 has 16 residues. The V gene's germline CDR1 is SGDLS and CDR2 YYNGEE. The CDR3 spells CASSPREAANTGELFF. As DNA, the CDR3 is TGTGCCAGCAGCCCCCGAGAGGCAGCGAACACCGGGGAGCTGTTTTTT.

The V call is TRBV5-1, the J call TRBJ2-1, with 14 nucleotides matching TRBD2. V shed 4 bases, J shed 6 bases, and the junction held 6 bases outside the gene matches. The CDR3 totals 16 residues. Germline V gives CDR1 SGHRS, CDR2 YFSETQ. CDR3 loop: CASSEMTSGGANEQFF. The CDR3 nucleotides are TGCGCCAGCAGCGAAATGACTAGCGGGGGGGCCAATGAGCAGTTCTTC.

The chain couples TRBV29-1 to TRBJ2-7; TRBD2 might be the D (7 bases). The V and J ends lost 7 bases and 2 bases respectively, with 18 bases between them. The CDR3 extends over 14 amino acids. Germline CDR1 is SQVTM and CDR2 is ANQGSEA. CDR3 sequence: CSASDRREPYEQYF. As DNA, the CDR3 is TGCAGCGCGTCTGACAGGCGGGAGCCCTACGAGCAGTACTTC.

This clone came up once. DNA of the CDR3: TGTGCCAGCAGTGAAGCCGAGGCCACTGAAGCTTTCTTT. Its translation: CASSEAEATEAFF. The chain carries TRBV2 and TRBJ1-1; D remains unclear. This CDR3 has 13 residues. V was shortened by 0 bases and J by 4 bases, with 6 bases between the two germline ends. CDR1 is SNHLY, CDR2 FYNNEI, per germline. Full variable domain (outside the CDR3, taken from reference TRBV2 and TRBJ1-1): EPEVTQTPSHQVTQMGQEVILRCVPISNHLYFYWYRQILGQKVEFLVSFYNNEISEKSEIFDDQFSVERPDGSNFTLKIRSTKLEDSAMYFCASSEAEATEAFFGQGTRLTVV.

In this sample, this clone turned up a few times. The rearrangement joins TRBV27 to TRBJ1-1, with a possible D match to TRBD1 (5 bases). CDR1 and CDR2 from the germline V gene are MNHEY and SMNVEV (reference sequence). V was clipped by 2 bases and J by 7 bases, with 11 bases between them. The CDR3 is 13 amino acids. The CDR3 sequence is CASSLQGFGEAFF. The CDR3 DNA follows: TGTGCCAGCAGTTTACAGGGTTTTGGTGAAGCTTTCTTT.

The chain recombines TRBV9 with TRBJ1-2; D ambiguous. The CDR3 loop spans 15 amino acids. Germline CDR1 and CDR2: SGDLS and YYNGEE. V lost 1 base, J lost 2 bases, and 12 bases lay in between. The CDR3 sequence is CASSVYASVNYGYTF. Written as DNA, the CDR3 is TGTGCCAGCAGCGTATACGCTAGTGTGAACTATGGCTACACCTTC.